Presented here are 8 T cell receptor beta chains from one specimen sequenced in a study of cytomegalovirus exposure and HLA in healthy donors. 13 Jbeta primers and 60 Vbeta primers were used for the PCR. The data were produced by immunoSEQ multiplex PCR, yet TCRdb's version contains in-frame clones alone and is incomplete. Of approximately 150,000 clones listed, around nine tenths were seen once; the top ten hold about 0.93%. The source material was PBMCs. These receptors were taken from a woman in her 30s in good health and CMV-seronegative.

This chain links TRBV15 with TRBJ2-3; 9 bases agree with TRBD2. CDR3 length: 16 amino acids. Trimming took 6 bases from V and 3 from J; bases not matched to a gene: 10. CDR1 and CDR2 from the germline V gene are LNHNV and YYDKDF (reference sequence). This CDR3 is CATSSGSSWDTDTQYF. DNA for the CDR3: TGTGCCACCAGTAGCGGGAGTTCCTGGGATACAGATACGCAGTATTTT.

This chain uses TRBV7-2 with TRBJ1-3; D may be TRBD1 (5 bases). Germline V lookup: CDR1 SGHTA, CDR2 FQGNSA. V lost 2 bases to trimming and J lost 9 bases, with 17 bases between them. The CDR3 sequence is 15 residues long. Here the CDR3 DNA reads TGTGCCAGCAGCTTATTCCAGGGAGGGGAGGGCACCATATATTTT. It yields the protein CASSLFQGGEGTIYF.

The rearrangement links TRBV9 to TRBJ1-2, with D possibly matching TRBD1 (6 bases). The CDR3 contains 17 residues. V was shortened by 0 bases and J by 0 bases, with 15 bases between the two germline ends. The germline CDR1 and CDR2 sequences are SGDLS and YYNGEE. CDR3 DNA: TGTGCCAGCAGCGTAGCTCCAGGGGAGGGCCCTAACTATGGCTACACCTTC. Its protein product is CASSVAPGEGPNYGYTF.

The chain couples TRBV4-1 to TRBJ2-7; 11 bases are shared with TRBD2. With V trimmed by 3 bases and J by 3 bases, 16 bases remained unmatched. Per germline, CDR1 MGHRA and CDR2 YSYEKL. This CDR3 spans 19 amino acids. CDR3 sequence (DNA): TGCGCCAGCAGCCATACACGGGGGACTAGCGGCCCAAACGACTACGAGCAGTACTTC. Its protein is CASSHTRGTSGPNDYEQYF.

This clone was seen a single time. The genes are TRBV10-3 and TRBJ2-2; TRBD1 matches 7 bases. The CDR3 covers 17 residues. CDR1 is ENHRY and CDR2 is SYGVKD in the germline V gene. Losses at the gene ends were 4 bases for V and 7 bases for J; bases not matched to a gene: 15. CDR3: CAISAPPPTGLGGELFF. The CDR3, as DNA: TGTGCCATCAGTGCTCCTCCCCCGACAGGGTTGGGCGGGGAGCTGTTTTTT.

This clone has a single count. The V call is TRBV7-2, the J call TRBJ2-2, with D perhaps TRBD2 (6 bases). This CDR3 spans 14 amino acids. V was pared by 2 bases and J by 7 bases, with 11 bases between. CDR1 and CDR2 (germline): SGHTA, FQGNSA. CDR3 loop: CASSLLVSGGELFF. The DNA for the CDR3 is TGTGCCAGCAGCTTATTAGTTAGCGGCGGGGAGCTGTTTTTT.

The chain has TRBV25-1 and TRBJ1-6; 7 nucleotides align to TRBD1. The V and J ends lost 4 bases and 7 bases, in that order; junction bases with no gene match: 10. Germline CDR1 MGHDK, CDR2 SYGVNS. This CDR3 has 16 amino acids. The CDR3 DNA reads as TGTGCCAGCAGTGTTTTGACAGGGAGAAAAAATTCACCCCTCCACTTT. It specifies CASSVLTGRKNSPLHF.

The chain links TRBV5-1 to TRBJ1-1; D is possibly TRBD1 (6 bases). Deletions cut 6 bases from V and 2 bases from J, with 11 bases between. CDR1 and CDR2 from the germline V gene are SGHRS and YFSETQ. This CDR3 has 13 amino acids. CDR3 nucleotides: TGCGCCAGCACCATACAGGGTAACACTGAAGCTTTCTTT. It specifies CASTIQGNTEAFF.